A single sample is the source of the 5 T cell receptor beta chains below, sequenced in a study of cytomegalovirus exposure and HLA in healthy donors. A multiplex PCR was run with 60 Vbeta primers and 13 Jbeta primers. Clones were sequenced by immunoSEQ multiplex PCR, and TCRdb holds only the in-frame ones, with some missing. The table lists 85,000 to 90,000 clones, around 64% of them singletons. Sequenced material: PBMCs. These receptors were obtained from a man aged 25 to 40 in good health and CMV-seronegative.

V is TRBV27 and J is TRBJ2-2; 7 bases match TRBD2. Germline values: CDR1 MNHEY, CDR2 SMNVEV (reference sequence). The CDR3 is 12 residues long. The V and J ends lost 9 bases and 6 bases, in that order; junction bases with no gene match: 4. CDR3 coding DNA: TGTGCCAGTGGGGGGAGGGCCGGGGAGCTGTTTTTT. This translates into CASGGRAGELFF.

The chain uses TRBV30 and TRBJ2-1; D not certain. CDR3 size: 14 residues. V was pared by 0 bases and J by 5 bases, with 11 bases between. CDR1 GTSNPN and CDR2 SVGIG come from the germline V gene (reference sequence). The CDR3 protein is CAWSVGGAHNEQFF. The CDR3 bases are TGTGCCTGGAGTGTAGGCGGAGCCCACAATGAGCAGTTCTTC.

The chain couples TRBV6-1 to TRBJ2-7, with 8 bases lining up with TRBD1. After removal of 11 bases from V and 0 bases from J, the junction contained 6 bases not matched to a gene. Germline assignment: CDR1 MNHNS and CDR2 SASEGT. The CDR3 spans 13 residues. In nucleotides, the CDR3 is TGTGCCGCCAGGGGGCAGAGCTCCTACGAGCAGTACTTC. Translated, it gives CAARGQSSYEQYF.

With respect to this clone: At one end, the junction sequence differs from germline, possibly due to a read error. V is TRBV7-9 and J is TRBJ2-1; D not certain. This CDR3 spans 19 amino acids. Per the germline V gene, CDR1 is SEHNR and CDR2 is FQNEAQ (reference sequence). The CDR3 DNA reads as TGTTCCAGCAGCTTAGCTGGGTCCTTAGGCGGCAGACCTTACAATGAGCAGTTCTTC. Translating gives CSSSLAGSLGGRPYNEQFF.

The sample holds a few counts of this clone. The rearrangement links TRBV9 to TRBJ1-3, with 7 bases identical to TRBD1. There are 15 residues in the CDR3. Per the germline V gene, CDR1 is SGDLS and CDR2 is YYNGEE. After removal of 0 bases from V and 4 bases from J, the junction contained 4 bases not matched to a gene. CDR3 region: CASSVATGTGNTIYF. CDR3 DNA sequence: TGTGCCAGCAGCGTAGCGACAGGGACGGGAAACACCATATATTTT.